This is a list of T cell receptor beta chains from one sample in a study of response to subunit inactivated influenza vaccine. Each CDR3 protein gets one entry after TCRdb re-called the RT-PCR reads with MiXCR. The data contain hundreds of thousands of distinct CDR3 sequences, under 9% of them singletons. The sequences come from PBMCs from blood, collected around 2 years after vaccination. The receptors originated from a man between 50 and 75 years old who received an inactivated influenza vaccine. Each CDR3 is given with its conserved first and last residue. Each record gives: J gene, clone size, D gene, V gene, CDR3 protein, CDR3 DNA. The D gene is left open where the match is weak. Clone size, where shown, is once, few, many, or a class for clones that have expanded.

>TRBJ2-3|few|.|TRBV9
CASSVGGWADTQYF
TGTGCCAGCAGCGTAGGAGGGTGGGCAGATACGCAGTATTTT
>TRBJ1-1|many|.|TRBV5-1
CASSLVAGPDAFF
TGCGCCAGCAGCTTGGTGGCAGGGCCTGACGCTTTCTTT
>TRBJ1-6|few|TRBD1|TRBV20-1
CSATQTGVNSPLHF
TGCAGTGCCACTCAGACAGGGGTAAATTCACCCCTCCACTTT
>TRBJ1-6|few|.|TRBV4-1
CASSQEIRGDSPLHF
TGCGCCAGCAGCCAAGAAATCAGGGGTGATTCACCCCTCCACTTT
>TRBJ2-7|.|TRBD1|TRBV5-1
CASSSGGVDEQYF
TGCGCCAGCAGCTCAGGGGGTGTGGACGAGCAGTACTTC
>TRBJ2-3|many|.|TRBV7-6
CASSQMGSTDTQYF
TGTGCCAGCAGCCAGATGGGGAGCACAGATACGCAGTATTTT
>TRBJ2-5|many|.|TRBV7-2
CASSPQATGLRTQYF
TGTGCCAGCAGCCCACAAGCTACGGGACTTCGGACCCAGTACTTC
>TRBJ2-3|.|.|TRBV7-6
CASSPLTAAIRADTQYF
TGTGCCAGCAGCCCCCTAACAGCGGCTATAAGGGCAGATACGCAGTATTTT
>TRBJ2-7|few|TRBD1|TRBV5-1
CASSLLRDSSYEQYF
TGCGCCAGCAGCTTGCTCCGGGACAGTTCCTACGAGCAGTACTTC
>TRBJ2-7|few|.|TRBV20-1
CSARDTPGQYF
TGCAGTGCTAGAGATACCCCGGGGCAGTACTTC
>TRBJ2-7|.|.|TRBV10-3
CAISEDLWRDEQYF
TGTGCCATCAGTGAAGACCTTTGGCGTGATGAGCAGTACTTC
>TRBJ1-4|.|TRBD1|TRBV12-3/TRBV12-4
CASSLHGTDNEKLFF
TGTGCCAGCAGTTTACACGGGACAGACAATGAAAAACTGTTTTTT
>TRBJ2-5|.|TRBD1|TRBV12-3/TRBV12-4
CASSSDRGTKETQYF
TGTGCCAGCAGTTCGGACAGGGGAACGAAAGAGACCCAGTACTTC
>TRBJ2-3|.|TRBD2|TRBV7-9
CASSPGAGVTDTQYF
TGTGCCAGCAGCCCCGGGGCGGGAGTGACAGATACGCAGTATTTT